A selection of T cell receptor beta chains follows, all from one sample in a study of cytomegalovirus exposure and HLA in healthy donors. Some clones are missing from TCRdb's copy, which holds only in-frame ones; the method was immunoSEQ multiplex PCR. Of about 130,000 clones in the sample, about 76% were seen once. Sequencing used PBMCs. Every receptor here comes from a man in his forties or fifties in good health and CMV-seropositive. CDR3s include the opening cysteine and the closing phenylalanine or tryptophan. A D gene is named only where the DNA matches it firmly. Only part of the rows carry a size: once, few, many, or a class if the clone is expanded.

j_call | v_call | d_call | clone_size | cdr3_aa | cdr3_nt
TRBJ2-7 | TRBV30 | TRBD1 | - | CAWSRDSQTYEQYF | TGTGCCTGGAGCCGGGACAGTCAAACCTACGAGCAGTACTTC
TRBJ1-5 | TRBV7-8 | TRBD1 | - | CASSPGQGSTSNQPQHF | TGTGCCAGCAGCCCGGGACAGGGATCGACGAGCAATCAGCCCCAGCATTTT
TRBJ2-7 | TRBV7-8 | - | few | CASSSGLSYSYEQYF | TGTGCCAGCAGCTCGGGTCTCTCCTACTCCTACGAGCAGTACTTC
TRBJ2-3 | TRBV6-5 | - | - | CASSYSGTLSTDTQYF | TGTGCCAGCAGTTACTCCGGGACTCTAAGCACAGATACGCAGTATTTT
TRBJ2-3 | TRBV6-1 | TRBD1 | - | CASSDRGQGYGDTQYF | TGTGCCAGCAGTGACAGGGGGCAAGGTTATGGAGATACGCAGTATTTT
TRBJ1-5 | TRBV18 | TRBD1 | - | CASSPTGTDSQPQHF | TGTGCCAGCTCACCAACCGGGACAGATAGTCAGCCCCAGCATTTT
TRBJ1-1 | TRBV6-6 | - | once | CASSYSTGEGTEAFF | TGTGCCAGCAGTTACTCGACAGGCGAGGGCACTGAAGCTTTCTTT
TRBJ2-7 | TRBV7-9 | - | - | CASRPKGEAYEQYF | TGTGCCAGCCGTCCTAAGGGAGAAGCCTACGAGCAGTACTTC
TRBJ1-1 | TRBV28 | TRBD1 | - | CASSLTGANTEAFF | TGTGCCAGCAGTTTGACAGGGGCGAACACTGAAGCTTTCTTT
TRBJ1-5 | TRBV27 | TRBD1 | - | CASSPGTGGNQPQHF | TGTGCCAGCAGTCCAGGGACAGGGGGCAATCAGCCCCAGCATTTT
TRBJ1-5 | TRBV28 | - | - | CASSLGTGSQPQHF | TGTGCCAGCAGTTTAGGAACAGGGAGCCAGCCCCAGCATTTT
TRBJ1-2 | TRBV2 | - | - | CASSGQEGGYTF | TGTGCCAGCAGCGGCCAGGAGGGTGGCTACACCTTC
TRBJ2-1 | TRBV9 | TRBD2 | once | CASSVSGTSGTEFF | TGTGCCAGCAGCGTATCCGGGACTAGCGGGACGGAGTTCTTC
TRBJ2-7 | TRBV4-1 | - | - | CASSRTQGSDYEQYF | TGCGCCAGCAGCCGCACCCAGGGTTCGGACTACGAGCAGTACTTC
TRBJ1-4 | TRBV25-1 | TRBD1 | - | CASIGPRGPGEKLFF | TGTGCCAGCATAGGTCCCAGGGGGCCCGGCGAAAAACTGTTTTTT
TRBJ2-3 | TRBV5-6 | - | - | CASSLFGLSTDTQYF | TGTGCCAGCAGCTTGTTTGGCCTTAGCACAGATACGCAGTATTTT